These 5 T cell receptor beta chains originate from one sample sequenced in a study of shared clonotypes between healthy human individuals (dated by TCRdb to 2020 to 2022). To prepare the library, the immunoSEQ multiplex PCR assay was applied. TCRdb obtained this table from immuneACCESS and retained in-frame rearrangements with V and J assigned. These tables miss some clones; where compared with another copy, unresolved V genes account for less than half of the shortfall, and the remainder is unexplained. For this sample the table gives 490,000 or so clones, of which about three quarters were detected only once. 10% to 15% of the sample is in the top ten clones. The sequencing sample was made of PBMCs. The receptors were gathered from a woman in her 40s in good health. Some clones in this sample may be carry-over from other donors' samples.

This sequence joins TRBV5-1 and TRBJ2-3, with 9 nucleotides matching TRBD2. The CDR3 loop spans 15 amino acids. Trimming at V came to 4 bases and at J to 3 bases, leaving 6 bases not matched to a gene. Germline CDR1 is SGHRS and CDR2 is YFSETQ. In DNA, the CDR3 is TGCGCCAGCAGCAGAGATAGCGGGAGAACAGATACGCAGTATTTT. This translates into CASSRDSGRTDTQYF.

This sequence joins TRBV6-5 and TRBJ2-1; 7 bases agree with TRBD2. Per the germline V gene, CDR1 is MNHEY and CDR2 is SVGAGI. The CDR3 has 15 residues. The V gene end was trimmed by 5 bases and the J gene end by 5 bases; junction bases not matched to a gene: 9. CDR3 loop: CASSRVAGVNNEQFF. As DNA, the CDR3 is TGTGCCAGCAGTCGAGTTGCGGGAGTCAACAATGAGCAGTTCTTC.

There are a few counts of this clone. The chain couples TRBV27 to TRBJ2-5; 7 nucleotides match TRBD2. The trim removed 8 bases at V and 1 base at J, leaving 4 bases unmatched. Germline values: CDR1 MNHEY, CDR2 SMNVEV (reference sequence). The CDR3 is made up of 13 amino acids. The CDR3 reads CASSVAGQETQYF. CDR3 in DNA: TGTGCCAGCTCGGTAGCGGGCCAAGAGACCCAGTACTTC.

The DNA for the CDR3 is TGTGCCAGCATTCATACCTACGAGCAGTACTTC. Translating gives CASIHTYEQYF. The gene calls are TRBV27 and TRBJ2-7; no clear D. V dropped 7 bases and J dropped 2 bases, with 6 bases sitting between them. The CDR3 contains 11 residues. Germline V gene data show CDR1 as MNHEY and CDR2 as SMNVEV (reference sequence).

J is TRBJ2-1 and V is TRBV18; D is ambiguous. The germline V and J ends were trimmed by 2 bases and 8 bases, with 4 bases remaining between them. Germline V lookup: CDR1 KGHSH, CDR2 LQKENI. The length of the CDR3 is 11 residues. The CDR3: CASSPDYEQFF. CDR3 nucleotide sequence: TGTGCCAGCTCACCAGACTATGAGCAGTTCTTC.